The 20 T cell receptor beta chains presented below share a single source sample, sequenced in a study of blood T cell repertoires in COVID-19. Profiling relied on immunoSEQ multiplex PCR, and the TCRdb table lists in-frame clones only, not all of them. The sample yields about 200,000 clones, about 90% seen once. Sequenced: peripheral blood. The source is a man aged 40-55 years with active or convalescent COVID-19.

The V gene is TRBV10-3, the J gene TRBJ2-3; no firm D call. CDR3 length: 13 amino acids. With 2 bases removed from V and 4 bases from J, the gap between germline ends came to 7 bases. Germline CDR1 is ENHRY and CDR2 is SYGVKD. The CDR3 DNA reads as TGTGCCATCAGTGAGGCCCCGGCAGATACGCAGTATTTT. This gives the protein CAISEAPADTQYF.

The V and J genes are TRBV11-2 and TRBJ1-1, with D unclear. Germline V gene sequence: CDR1 SGHAT, CDR2 FQNNGV. The CDR3 is 13 amino acids. The V end was cut by 5 bases, the J end by 2 bases, with 9 bases between. CDR3 coding DNA: TGTGCCAGCAGCCAAGAACTCAACACTGAAGCTTTCTTT. It specifies CASSQELNTEAFF.

The chain has TRBV30 and TRBJ2-1; possible D gene TRBD2, 5 bases. This CDR3 region has 13 residues. Germline V gives CDR1 GTSNPN, CDR2 SVGIG (reference sequence). Trimming removed 3 bases from V and 8 bases from J, with 14 bases in between. CDR3 sequence (DNA): TGTGCCTGGAGCCCCACACTAGTGGATGAGCAGTTCTTC. This translates into CAWSPTLVDEQFF.

This clone appeared once. The V call is TRBV4-2, the J call TRBJ1-2; 10 bases are a match to TRBD1. J gave up 4 bases and V 3 bases, and 8 bases lay outside the gene matches. Germline V gives CDR1 LGHNA, CDR2 YNFKEQ. The CDR3 has 16 residues. CDR3 loop: CASSHPPGQGIYGYTF. The CDR3 nucleotides are TGTGCCAGCAGCCACCCTCCGGGACAGGGGATCTATGGCTACACCTTC.

The chain carries TRBV2 and TRBJ2-1; D gene uncertain. The CDR3 runs to 13 residues. The germline gives CDR1 SNHLY, CDR2 FYNNEI. The V end was cut by 5 bases, the J end by 0 bases, with 5 bases between. Here the CDR3 reads CASSPNSYNEQFF. CDR3 in DNA: TGTGCCAGCAGTCCTAACTCCTACAATGAGCAGTTCTTC.

The chain joins TRBV28 to TRBJ1-3, with D maybe TRBD1 (6 bases). V lost 7 bases to trimming and J lost 1 base, with 17 bases between them. CDR3 size: 16 residues. CDR1 and CDR2 (germline): MDHEN, SYDVKM. CDR3 residues: CASTSEGGASGNTIYF. The DNA of the CDR3 is TGTGCCAGCACCTCAGAAGGGGGGGCATCTGGAAACACCATATATTTT.

V usage is TRBV5-4 and J usage is TRBJ1-6; D is unresolved. Trimming removed 4 bases at V and 11 bases at J, with 19 bases between. The CDR3 contains 15 residues. The germline V gene encodes CDR1 SGHNT and CDR2 YYREEE (reference sequence). The CDR3 here is CASSLEWSNSTPLHF. The CDR3 DNA sequence: TGTGCCAGCAGCCTGGAATGGTCCAACAGTACACCCCTCCACTTT.

The chain has TRBV6-2 or TRBV6-3 and TRBJ1-3; TRBD1 matches 8 bases. The CDR3 runs to 14 residues. The V segment lost 6 bases and the J segment 4 bases; nucleotides outside the gene matches: 5. The germline CDR1 and CDR2 sequences are MNHEY and SVGEGT. In DNA, the CDR3 is TGTGCCAGCAGCCGCGGGACAGGCGGAAACACCATATATTTT. It specifies CASSRGTGGNTIYF.

This clone showed up just a few times. This rearrangement joins TRBV12-3 or TRBV12-4 to TRBJ1-3, with no clear D. The CDR3 is 13 amino acids. Trimming took off 3 bases at V and 5 bases at J, with 8 bases between the two ends. CDR3 nucleotide sequence: TGTGCCAGCAGTTTGAACAGAAGAAACACCATATATTTT. Protein: CASSLNRRNTIYF.

V gene TRBV30 combines with J gene TRBJ1-2, with 7 bases that match TRBD1. The CDR3 totals 13 residues. Unmatched junction bases numbered 5, after V lost 2 bases and J lost 5 bases. Per germline, CDR1 GTSNPN and CDR2 SVGIG (reference sequence). The CDR3 DNA reads TGTGCCTGGAGTACAGGGGAGAGGTATGGCTACACCTTC. It yields the protein CAWSTGERYGYTF.

The V gene is TRBV18, the J gene TRBJ1-5, with D perhaps matching TRBD1 (6 bases). Germline V gene lookup returns CDR1 KGHSH and CDR2 LQKENI. V dropped 3 bases and J dropped 5 bases, with 14 bases sitting between them. This CDR3 spans 15 amino acids. This CDR3 is CASSPRQGQYQPQHF. The DNA for the CDR3 is TGTGCCAGCTCACCGAGGCAGGGGCAATATCAGCCCCAGCATTTT.

The chain recombines TRBV6-5 with TRBJ2-7; TRBD2 agrees at 7 bases. Germline CDR1 is MNHEY and CDR2 is SVGAGI. V was pared by 6 bases and J by 3 bases, with 8 bases of the junction left unmatched. The CDR3 runs to 14 residues. The CDR3 nucleotides are TGTGCCAGCAGACTACCGGGACTACTCTACGAGCAGTACTTC. It yields the protein CASRLPGLLYEQYF.

This chain joins TRBV7-9 and TRBJ2-3; D gene ambiguous. Trimming pared 3 bases from V and 3 bases from J, leaving 4 bases between. The CDR3 covers 12 residues. Germline V gene sequence: CDR1 SEHNR, CDR2 FQNEAQ (reference sequence). The CDR3 reads CASSFSTDTQYF. The CDR3 DNA reads TGTGCCAGCAGCTTTTCAACAGATACGCAGTATTTT. Full variable domain (outside the CDR3, taken from reference TRBV7-9 and TRBJ2-3): DTGVSQNPRHKITKRGQNVTFRCDPISEHNRLYWYRQTLGQGPEFLTYFQNEAQLEKSRLLSDRFSAERPKGSFSTLEIQRTEQGDSAMYLCASSFSTDTQYFGPGTRLTVL.

J is TRBJ1-6 and V is TRBV11-2; the match to TRBD1 covers 8 bases. The CDR3 runs 12 residues. Trimming cost V 6 bases and J 14 bases; bases outside gene matches: 6. CDR1 and CDR2 from the germline V gene are SGHAT and FQNNGV. The CDR3 bases are TGTGCCAGCAGAGCGACAGGGGACTCCCTCCACTTT. It encodes CASRATGDSLHF.

The rearrangement links TRBV10-2 to TRBJ2-1, with 7 bases fitting TRBD2. Germline V gene sequence: CDR1 WSHSY, CDR2 SAAADI. The length of the CDR3 is 13 residues. Trimming removed 7 bases from V and 5 bases from J; junction bases left unmatched: 5. The DNA of the CDR3 is TGCGCCAGCACCGGGACTAACGACAATGAGCAGTTCTTC. It encodes CASTGTNDNEQFF.

This clone has a handful of counts. This chain links TRBV9 with TRBJ2-1; 8 bases are a match to TRBD1. V dropped 3 bases and J dropped 2; count of bases not matched to a gene: 7. The CDR3 runs to 16 residues. Germline CDR1 reads SGDLS; CDR2 reads YYNGEE. CDR3 loop: CASSETGEGTYNEQFF. CDR3 bases: TGTGCCAGCAGCGAGACAGGGGAAGGGACCTACAATGAGCAGTTCTTC.

The chain carries TRBV27 and TRBJ2-2, with 8 bases aligning to TRBD1. CDR1 and CDR2 (germline): MNHEY, SMNVEV (reference sequence). With 7 bases clipped from V and 6 bases from J, the junction kept 4 bases outside the gene matches. This CDR3 spans 13 amino acids. CDR3 amino acids: CASTDRGPGELFF. CDR3 nucleotides: TGTGCCAGCACCGACAGGGGACCCGGGGAGCTGTTTTTT.

The chain is built from TRBV6-5 and TRBJ2-7; 9 nucleotides align to TRBD1. CDR3 length: 14 residues. J lost 3 bases, V lost 0 bases, and 0 bases had no gene match. Germline CDR1 reads MNHEY; CDR2 reads SVGAGI. This chain's CDR3 is CASSYSTGGYEQYF. Written as DNA, the CDR3 is TGTGCCAGCAGTTACTCGACAGGGGGCTACGAGCAGTACTTC.

The chain combines TRBV28 with TRBJ1-6; D may be TRBD1 (5 bases). Germline values: CDR1 MDHEN, CDR2 SYDVKM. The CDR3 has 19 residues. V lost 4 bases, J lost 0 bases, and 19 bases lay in between. This CDR3 is CASSSREYRTSSYNSPLHF. Here the CDR3 DNA reads TGTGCCAGCAGTTCCCGAGAATACAGGACGAGCTCCTATAATTCACCCCTCCACTTT.

Remarks on this clone: One junction end does not reproduce the germline sequence, and a read error may be involved. The V gene is TRBV6-1, the J gene TRBJ1-1; 8 bases are a match to TRBD1. CDR3 length: 16 amino acids. Per germline, CDR1 MNHNS and CDR2 SASEGT. The DNA of the CDR3 is TGTGCCAGCAGCGAAGGGACAGGTCTTATGAACACTGAAGCTTTCTTT. Translation: CASSEGTGLMNTEAFF.